This T cell receptor (beta chain) stems from a study of blood T cell repertoires in COVID-19. Whole-study context: Material from acute and convalescent COVID-19 was sourced from the United States, Italy and Spain. In each case, the material was cDNA or gDNA derived from T cells, B-cell-depleted T cells, or PBMCs.

Authors' data handling: Estimation of nucleated cell counts was performed using reference gene primer amplification. The data were produced by immunoSEQ multiplex PCR, yet TCRdb's version contains in-frame clones alone and is incomplete. The D gene and trimming were derived from the DNA, and the V and J assignments and clone size from that table. The sample has about 200,000 clones; about 90% are singletons. CDR3 length equals 15 residues. Germline V gives CDR1 SGHNT, CDR2 YENEEA. V trimming: 5 bases; J trimming: 5 bases; junction bases outside the gene matches: 7. The chain has TRBV11-3 and TRBJ2-3, with TRBD2 identical over 10 bases. This sequence originates from a woman in her sixties or seventies with acute or convalescent COVID-19. What was sequenced was peripheral blood. The CDR3 spells CASSISGRARDTQYF. CDR3 bases: TGTGCCAGCAGCATAAGCGGGAGGGCCCGAGATACGCAGTATTTT.